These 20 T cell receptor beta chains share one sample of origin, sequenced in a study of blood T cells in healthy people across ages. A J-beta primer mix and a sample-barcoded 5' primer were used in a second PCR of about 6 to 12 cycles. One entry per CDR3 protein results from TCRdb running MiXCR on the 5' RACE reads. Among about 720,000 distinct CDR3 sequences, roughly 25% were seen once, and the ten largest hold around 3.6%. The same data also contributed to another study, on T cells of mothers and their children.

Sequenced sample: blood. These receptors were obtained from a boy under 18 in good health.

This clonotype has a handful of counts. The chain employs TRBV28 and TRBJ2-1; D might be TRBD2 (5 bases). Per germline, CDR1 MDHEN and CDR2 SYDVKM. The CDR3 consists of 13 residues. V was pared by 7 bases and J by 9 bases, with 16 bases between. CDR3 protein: CASTPRIEGEQFF. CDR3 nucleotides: TGTGCCAGCACACCCCGCATAGAGGGTGAGCAGTTCTTC.

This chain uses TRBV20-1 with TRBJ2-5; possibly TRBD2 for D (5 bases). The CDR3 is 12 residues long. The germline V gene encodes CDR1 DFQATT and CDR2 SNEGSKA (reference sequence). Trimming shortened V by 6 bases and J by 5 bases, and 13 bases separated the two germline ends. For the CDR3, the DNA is TGCAGTGCCCCGGCTAGCTGGGAGACCCAGTACTTC. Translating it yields CSAPASWETQYF.

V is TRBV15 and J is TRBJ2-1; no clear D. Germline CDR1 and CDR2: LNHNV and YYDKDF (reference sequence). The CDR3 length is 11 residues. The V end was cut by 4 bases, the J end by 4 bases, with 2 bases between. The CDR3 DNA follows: TGTGCCACCAGCACTTACAATGAGCAGTTCTTC. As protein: CATSTYNEQFF.

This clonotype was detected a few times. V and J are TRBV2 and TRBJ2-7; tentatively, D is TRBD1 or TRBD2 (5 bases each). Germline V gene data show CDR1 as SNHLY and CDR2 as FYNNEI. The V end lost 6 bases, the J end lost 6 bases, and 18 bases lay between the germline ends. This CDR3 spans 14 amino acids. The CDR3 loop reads CASRWDGDDPEQYF. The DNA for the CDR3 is TGTGCCAGCAGGTGGGACGGAGATGATCCCGAGCAGTACTTC.

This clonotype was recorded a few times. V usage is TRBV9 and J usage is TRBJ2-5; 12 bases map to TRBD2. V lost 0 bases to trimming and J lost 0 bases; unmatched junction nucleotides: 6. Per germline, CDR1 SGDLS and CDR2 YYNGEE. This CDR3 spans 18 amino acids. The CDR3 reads CASSVVASGGGDQETQYF. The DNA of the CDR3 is TGTGCCAGCAGCGTAGTGGCTAGCGGGGGGGGTGACCAAGAGACCCAGTACTTC.

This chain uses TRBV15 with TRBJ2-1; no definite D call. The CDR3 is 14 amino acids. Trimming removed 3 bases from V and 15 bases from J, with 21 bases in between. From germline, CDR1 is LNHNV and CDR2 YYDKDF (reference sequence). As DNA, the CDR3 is TGTGCCACCAGCAGCAAAGATGTCCGCCGAGGACCGTTCTTC. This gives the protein CATSSKDVRRGPFF.

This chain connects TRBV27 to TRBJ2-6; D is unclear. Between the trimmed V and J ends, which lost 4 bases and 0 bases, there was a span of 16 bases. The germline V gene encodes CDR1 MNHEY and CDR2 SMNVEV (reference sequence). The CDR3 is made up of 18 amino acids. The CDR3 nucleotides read TGTGCCAGCAGTTCACCGCTAATTGTCGGCTCTGGGGCCAACGTCCTGACTTTC. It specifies CASSSPLIVGSGANVLTF.

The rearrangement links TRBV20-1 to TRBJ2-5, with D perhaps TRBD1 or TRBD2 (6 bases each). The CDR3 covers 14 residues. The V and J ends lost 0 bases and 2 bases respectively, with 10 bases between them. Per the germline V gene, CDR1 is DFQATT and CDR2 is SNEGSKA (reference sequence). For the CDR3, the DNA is TGCAGTGCTAGAGATGGGGGGCAACAAGAGACCCAGTACTTC. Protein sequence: CSARDGGQQETQYF.

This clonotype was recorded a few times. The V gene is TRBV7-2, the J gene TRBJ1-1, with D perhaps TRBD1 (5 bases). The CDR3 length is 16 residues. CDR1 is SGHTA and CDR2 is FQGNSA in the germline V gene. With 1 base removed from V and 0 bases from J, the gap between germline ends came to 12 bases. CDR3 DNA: TGTGCCAGCAGCTTAGAGTCGGGACGATTGAACACTGAAGCTTTCTTT. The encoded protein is CASSLESGRLNTEAFF. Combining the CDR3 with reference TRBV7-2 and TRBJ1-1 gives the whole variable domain GAGVSQSPSNKVTEKGKDVELRCDPISGHTALYWYRQSLGQGLEFLIYFQGNSAPDKSGLPSDRFSAERTGGSVSTLTIQRTQQEDSAVYLCASSLESGRLNTEAFFGQGTRLTVV.

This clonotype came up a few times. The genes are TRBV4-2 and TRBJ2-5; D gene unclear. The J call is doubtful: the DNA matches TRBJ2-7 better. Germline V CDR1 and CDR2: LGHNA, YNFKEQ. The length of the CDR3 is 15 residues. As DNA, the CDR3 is TGTGCCAGCAGCCAATCTACTAATACCGCCTACGAGCAGTACTTC. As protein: CASSQSTNTAYEQYF.

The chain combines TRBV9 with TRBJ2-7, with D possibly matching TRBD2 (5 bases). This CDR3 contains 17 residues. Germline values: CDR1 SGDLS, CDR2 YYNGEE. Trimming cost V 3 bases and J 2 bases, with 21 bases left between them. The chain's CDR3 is CASSAGMSRSSAYEQYF. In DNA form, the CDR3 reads TGTGCCAGCAGCGCGGGGATGTCGCGGTCTTCTGCCTACGAGCAGTACTTC.

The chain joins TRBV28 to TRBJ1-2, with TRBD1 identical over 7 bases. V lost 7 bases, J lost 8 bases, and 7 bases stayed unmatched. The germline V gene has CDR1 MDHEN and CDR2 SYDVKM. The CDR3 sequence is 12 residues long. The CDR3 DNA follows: TGTGCCAGCACCCAGGGGGTGCGGGGCTACACCTTC. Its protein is CASTQGVRGYTF.

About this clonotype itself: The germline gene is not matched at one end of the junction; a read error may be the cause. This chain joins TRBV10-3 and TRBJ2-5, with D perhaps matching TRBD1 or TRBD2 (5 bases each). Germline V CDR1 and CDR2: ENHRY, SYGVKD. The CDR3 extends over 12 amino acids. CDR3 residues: CAISEGGETRYF. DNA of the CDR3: TGTGCCATCAGTGAGGGGGGAGAGACCCGGTACTTC.

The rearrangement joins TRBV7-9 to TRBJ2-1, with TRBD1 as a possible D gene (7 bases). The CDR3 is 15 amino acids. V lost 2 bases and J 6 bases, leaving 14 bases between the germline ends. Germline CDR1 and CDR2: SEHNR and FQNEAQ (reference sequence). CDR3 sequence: CASSLIQGGCNEQFF. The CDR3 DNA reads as TGTGCCAGCAGCTTAATCCAGGGGGGCTGCAATGAGCAGTTCTTC.

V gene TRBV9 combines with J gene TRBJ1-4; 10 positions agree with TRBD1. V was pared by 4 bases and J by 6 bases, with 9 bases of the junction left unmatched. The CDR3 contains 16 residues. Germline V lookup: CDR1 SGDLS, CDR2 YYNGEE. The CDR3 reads CASSPGTGVSDEKLFF. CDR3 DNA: TGTGCCAGCAGCCCCGGGACAGGGGTTTCGGATGAAAAACTGTTTTTT.

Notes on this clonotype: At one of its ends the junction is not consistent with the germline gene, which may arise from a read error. CDR3 in amino acids: CVSSSTGYEQYF. The CDR3, as DNA: TGTGTCAGCAGCTCAACCGGATACGAGCAGTACTTC. This sequence joins TRBV7-3 and TRBJ2-5; D is undetermined. Gene TRBJ2-7 matches the end of the DNA better, so the J call may be wrong. Germline values: CDR1 SGHTA, CDR2 FQGTGA. This CDR3 contains 12 residues.

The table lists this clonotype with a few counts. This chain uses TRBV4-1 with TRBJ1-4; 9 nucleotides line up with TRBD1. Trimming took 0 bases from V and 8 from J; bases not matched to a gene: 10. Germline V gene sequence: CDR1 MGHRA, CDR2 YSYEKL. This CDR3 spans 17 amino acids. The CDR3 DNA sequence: TGCGCCAGCAGCCAAGAGGAACAGGGGGCAATCAGGGAAAAACTGTTTTTT. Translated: CASSQEEQGAIREKLFF.

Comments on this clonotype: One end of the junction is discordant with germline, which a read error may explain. The CDR3 DNA follows: TGTGCCGGCAGCCCGGGACTTAACACCGGGGAGCTGTTTTTT. This translates into CAGSPGLNTGELFF. This chain connects TRBV27 to TRBJ2-2; TRBD2 might be the D (6 bases). The germline gives CDR1 MNHEY, CDR2 SMNVEV (reference sequence). The CDR3 spans 14 residues.

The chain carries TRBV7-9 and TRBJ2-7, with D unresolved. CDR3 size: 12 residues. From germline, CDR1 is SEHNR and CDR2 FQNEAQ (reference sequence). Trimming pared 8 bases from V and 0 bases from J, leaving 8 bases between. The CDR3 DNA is TGTGCCAGCCAACAGAACTCCTACGAGCAGTACTTC. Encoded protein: CASQQNSYEQYF.

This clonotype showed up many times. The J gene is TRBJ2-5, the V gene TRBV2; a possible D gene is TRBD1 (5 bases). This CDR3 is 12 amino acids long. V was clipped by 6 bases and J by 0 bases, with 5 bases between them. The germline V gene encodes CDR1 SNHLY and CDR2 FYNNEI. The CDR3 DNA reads TGTGCCAGCAGGGACAACCAAGAGACCCAGTACTTC. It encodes CASRDNQETQYF.